The T cell receptor (beta chain) under discussion was sequenced for a study of beta chain features in type 1 diabetes. TCRB transcripts that were expressed got sequenced, as all of the isolated RNA had been reverse transcribed. The protocol was immunoSEQ multiplex PCR, while the TCRdb copy is restricted to in-frame clones and leaves out a portion. The sample has about 150,000 clones, 9% seen once; the top ten hold roughly 0.72%. Whole-study findings and limits: Shorter TCRB CDR3s, moderately but significantly so, were found in Type 1 diabetes patients in all four CD4+ subsets. Patients' naive, central memory and Treg TCRB repertoires seemed closer to one another than those of healthy donors.

Around 0.12 L of blood, on average, came from one heparinised draw per donor. A few counts support this clone. The antigen is undetermined. V shed 5 bases and J shed 0 bases, with 15 bases lying between them. The V gene's germline CDR1 is PRHDT and CDR2 FYEKMQ (reference sequence). The CDR3 spans 16 residues. The sequenced material came from central memory CD4+ T cells from blood. The chain couples TRBV13 to TRBJ2-3; tentative D call: TRBD2 (6 bases). This clonotype originated in a woman in her thirties with type 1 diabetes. The CDR3 is CASSAGLTDSTDTQYF. The CDR3 bases are TGTGCCAGCAGCGCGGGACTCACCGATAGCACAGATACGCAGTATTTT.